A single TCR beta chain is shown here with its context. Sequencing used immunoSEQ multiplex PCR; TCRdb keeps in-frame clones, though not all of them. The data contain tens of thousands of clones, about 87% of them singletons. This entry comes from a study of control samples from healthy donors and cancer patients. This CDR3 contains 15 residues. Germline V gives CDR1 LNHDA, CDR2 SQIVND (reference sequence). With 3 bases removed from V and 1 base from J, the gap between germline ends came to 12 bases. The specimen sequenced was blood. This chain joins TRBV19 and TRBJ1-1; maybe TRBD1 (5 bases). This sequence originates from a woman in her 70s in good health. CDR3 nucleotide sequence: TGTGCCAGTAGTATTATTTGGGGGGGGAACACTGAAGCTTTCTTT. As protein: CASSIIWGGNTEAFF.